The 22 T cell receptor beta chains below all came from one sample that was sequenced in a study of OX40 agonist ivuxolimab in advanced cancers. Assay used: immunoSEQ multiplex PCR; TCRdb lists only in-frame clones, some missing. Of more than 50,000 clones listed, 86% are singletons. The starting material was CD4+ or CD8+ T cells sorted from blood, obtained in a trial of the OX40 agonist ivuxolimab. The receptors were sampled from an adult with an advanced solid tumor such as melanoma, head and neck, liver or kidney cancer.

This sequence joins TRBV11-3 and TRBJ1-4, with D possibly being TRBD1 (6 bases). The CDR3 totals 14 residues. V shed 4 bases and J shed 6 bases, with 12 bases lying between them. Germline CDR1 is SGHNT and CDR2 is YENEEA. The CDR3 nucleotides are TGTGCCAGCAGCTCTGGGGGCGCCCATGAAAAACTGTTTTTT. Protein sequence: CASSSGGAHEKLFF.

CDR3 coding DNA: TGTGCCAGCAGTTTTCCGGGACAGTTTTCACCCCTCCACTTT. Protein product: CASSFPGQFSPLHF. V usage is TRBV27 and J usage is TRBJ1-6, with 7 nucleotides matching TRBD1. The CDR3 contains 14 residues. J was trimmed by 9 bases and V by 3 bases; bases with no gene match: 5. Germline V gives CDR1 MNHEY, CDR2 SMNVEV (reference sequence).

The CDR3 region is CASSVARTPQHF. The CDR3 DNA is TGTGCCAGTAGTGTAGCGAGGACGCCCCAGCATTTT. The rearrangement links TRBV19 to TRBJ1-5; D unclear. The CDR3 has 12 residues. The germline gives CDR1 LNHDA, CDR2 SQIVND (reference sequence). Trimming shortened V by 5 bases and J by 9 bases, and 11 bases separated the two germline ends.

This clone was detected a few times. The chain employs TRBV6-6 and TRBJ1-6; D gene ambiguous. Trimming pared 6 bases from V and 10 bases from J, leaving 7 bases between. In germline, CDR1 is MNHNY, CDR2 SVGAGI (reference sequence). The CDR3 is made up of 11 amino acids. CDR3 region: CASRADSPLHF. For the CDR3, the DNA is TGTGCCAGCAGGGCAGACTCACCCCTCCACTTT.

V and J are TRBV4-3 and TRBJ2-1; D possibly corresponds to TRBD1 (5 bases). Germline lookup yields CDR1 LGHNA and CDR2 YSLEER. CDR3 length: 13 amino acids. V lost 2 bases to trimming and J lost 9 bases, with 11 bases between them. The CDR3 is CASSQFGAPEQFF. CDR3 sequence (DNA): TGCGCCAGCAGCCAATTTGGGGCGCCTGAGCAGTTCTTC.

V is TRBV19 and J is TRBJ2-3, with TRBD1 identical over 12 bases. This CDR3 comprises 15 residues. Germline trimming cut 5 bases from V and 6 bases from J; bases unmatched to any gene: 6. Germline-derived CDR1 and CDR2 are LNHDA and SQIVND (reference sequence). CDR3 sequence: CASSHGTGGGDTQYF. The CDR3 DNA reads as TGTGCCAGTAGTCACGGGACAGGGGGCGGCGATACGCAGTATTTT.

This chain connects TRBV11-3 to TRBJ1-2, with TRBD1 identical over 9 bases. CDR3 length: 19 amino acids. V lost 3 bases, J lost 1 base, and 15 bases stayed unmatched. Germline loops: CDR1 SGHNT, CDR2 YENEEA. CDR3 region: CASSFADQTTGGYNYGYTF. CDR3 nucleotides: TGTGCCAGCAGCTTCGCCGACCAAACCACAGGGGGCTATAACTATGGCTACACCTTC. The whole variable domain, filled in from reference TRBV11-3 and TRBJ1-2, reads EAGVVQSPRYKIIEKKQPVAFWCNPISGHNTLYWYLQNLGQGPELLIRYENEEAVDDSQLPKDRFSAERLKGVDSTLKIQPAELGDSAVYLCASSFADQTTGGYNYGYTFGSGTRLTVV.

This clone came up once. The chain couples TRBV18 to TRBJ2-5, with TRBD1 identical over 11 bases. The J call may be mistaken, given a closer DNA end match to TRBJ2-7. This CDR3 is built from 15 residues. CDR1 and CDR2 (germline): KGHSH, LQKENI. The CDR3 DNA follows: TGTGCCAGCTCACCCTCCGGGACAGGGGGTTTCGAGCAGTACTTC. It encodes CASSPSGTGGFEQYF.

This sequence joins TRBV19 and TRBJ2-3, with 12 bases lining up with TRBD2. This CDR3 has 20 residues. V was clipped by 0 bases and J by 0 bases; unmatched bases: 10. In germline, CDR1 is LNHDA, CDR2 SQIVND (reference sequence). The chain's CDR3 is CASSIDPVGLAGMSTDTQYF. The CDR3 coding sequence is TGTGCCAGTAGTATAGATCCGGTTGGACTAGCGGGGATGAGCACAGATACGCAGTATTTT.

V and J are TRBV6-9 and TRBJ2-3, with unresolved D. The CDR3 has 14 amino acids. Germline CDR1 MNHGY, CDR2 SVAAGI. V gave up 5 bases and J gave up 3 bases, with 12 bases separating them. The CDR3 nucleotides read TGTGCCAGCAGTGTTCCGGACGGAACAGATACGCAGTATTTT. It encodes CASSVPDGTDTQYF.

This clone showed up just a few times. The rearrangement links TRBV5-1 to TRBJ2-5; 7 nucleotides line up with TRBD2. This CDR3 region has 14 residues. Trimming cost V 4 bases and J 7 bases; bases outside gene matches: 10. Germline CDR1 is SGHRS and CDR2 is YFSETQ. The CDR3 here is CASSEMTSPRTQYF. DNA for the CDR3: TGCGCCAGCAGCGAAATGACTAGCCCCCGGACCCAGTACTTC.

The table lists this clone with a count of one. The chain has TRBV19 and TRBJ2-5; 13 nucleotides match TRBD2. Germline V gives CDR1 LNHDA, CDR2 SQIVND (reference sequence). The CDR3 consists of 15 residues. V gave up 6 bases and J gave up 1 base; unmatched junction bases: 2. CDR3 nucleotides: TGTGCCAGTAGGGGACTAGCGGGGCTCCAAGAGACCCAGTACTTC. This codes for CASRGLAGLQETQYF. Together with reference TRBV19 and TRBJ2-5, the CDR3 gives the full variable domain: DGGITQSPKYLFRKEGQNVTLSCEQNLNHDAMYWYRQDPGQGLRLIYYSQIVNDFQKGDIAEGYSVSREKKESFPLTVTSAQKNPTAFYLCASRGLAGLQETQYFGPGTRLLVL.

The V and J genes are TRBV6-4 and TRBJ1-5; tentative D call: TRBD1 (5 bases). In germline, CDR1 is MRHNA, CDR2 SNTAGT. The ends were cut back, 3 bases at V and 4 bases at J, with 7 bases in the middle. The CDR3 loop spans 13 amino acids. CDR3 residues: CASSEEGNQPQHF. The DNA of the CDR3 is TGTGCCAGCAGTGAGGAGGGGAATCAGCCCCAGCATTTT.

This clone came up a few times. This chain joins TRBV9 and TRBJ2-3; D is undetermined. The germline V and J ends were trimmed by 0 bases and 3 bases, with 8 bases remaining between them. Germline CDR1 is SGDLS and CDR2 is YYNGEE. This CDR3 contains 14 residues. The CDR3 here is CASSVGQMTDTQYF. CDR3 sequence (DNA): TGTGCCAGCAGCGTAGGGCAGATGACAGATACGCAGTATTTT. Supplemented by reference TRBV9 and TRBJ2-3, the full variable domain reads DSGVTQTPKHLITATGQRVTLRCSPRSGDLSVYWYQQSLDQGLQFLIQYYNGEERAKGNILERFSAQQFPDLHSELNLSSLELGDSALYFCASSVGQMTDTQYFGPGTRLTVL.

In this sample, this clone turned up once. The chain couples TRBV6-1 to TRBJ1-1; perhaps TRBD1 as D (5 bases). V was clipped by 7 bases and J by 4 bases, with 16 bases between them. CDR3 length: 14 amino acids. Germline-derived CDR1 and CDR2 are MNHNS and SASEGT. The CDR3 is CASITGPMGTEAFF. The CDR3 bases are TGTGCCAGCATTACAGGCCCAATGGGCACTGAAGCTTTCTTT.

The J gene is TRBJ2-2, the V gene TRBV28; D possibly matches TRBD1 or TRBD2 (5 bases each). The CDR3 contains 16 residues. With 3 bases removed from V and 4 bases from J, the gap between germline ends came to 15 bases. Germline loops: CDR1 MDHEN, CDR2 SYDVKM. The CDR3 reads CASSFRRGAGTGELFF. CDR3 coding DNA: TGTGCCAGCAGTTTCCGTAGAGGGGCTGGCACCGGGGAGCTGTTTTTT.

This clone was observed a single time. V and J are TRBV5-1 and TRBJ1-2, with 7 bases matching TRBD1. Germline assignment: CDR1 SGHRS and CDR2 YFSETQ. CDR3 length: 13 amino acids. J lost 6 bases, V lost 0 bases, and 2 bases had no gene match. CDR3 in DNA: TGCGCCAGCAGCTTGGGCACAGGGGATGGCTACACCTTC. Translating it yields CASSLGTGDGYTF.

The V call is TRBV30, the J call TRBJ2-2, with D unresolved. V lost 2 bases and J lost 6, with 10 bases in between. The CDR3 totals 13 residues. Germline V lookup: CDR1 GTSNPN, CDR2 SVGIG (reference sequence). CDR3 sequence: CAWSKFGPGELFF. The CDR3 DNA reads TGTGCCTGGAGTAAGTTCGGCCCCGGGGAGCTGTTTTTT.

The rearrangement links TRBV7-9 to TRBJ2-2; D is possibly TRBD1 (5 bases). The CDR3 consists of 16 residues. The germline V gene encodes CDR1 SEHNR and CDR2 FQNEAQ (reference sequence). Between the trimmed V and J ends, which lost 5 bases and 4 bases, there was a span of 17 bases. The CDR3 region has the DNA TGTGCCAGCAGCCCTCGTAGGGGCGAGGTCACCGGGGAGCTGTTTTTT. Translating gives CASSPRRGEVTGELFF.

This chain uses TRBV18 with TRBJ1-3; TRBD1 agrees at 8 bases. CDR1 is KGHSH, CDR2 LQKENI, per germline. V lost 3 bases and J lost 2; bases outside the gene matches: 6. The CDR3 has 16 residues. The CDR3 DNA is TGTGCCAGCTCACCTCCGGACAGGGTGCCTGGAAACACCATATATTTT. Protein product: CASSPPDRVPGNTIYF.

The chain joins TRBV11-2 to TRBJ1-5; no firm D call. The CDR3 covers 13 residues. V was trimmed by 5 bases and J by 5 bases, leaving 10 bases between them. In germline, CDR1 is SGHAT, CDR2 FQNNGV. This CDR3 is CASSPPGDQPQHF. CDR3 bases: TGTGCCAGCAGCCCCCCCGGGGATCAGCCCCAGCATTTT. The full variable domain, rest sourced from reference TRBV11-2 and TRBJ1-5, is EAGVAQSPRYKIIEKRQSVAFWCNPISGHATLYWYQQILGQGPKLLIQFQNNGVVDDSQLPKDRFSAERLKGVDSTLKIQPAKLEDSAVYLCASSPPGDQPQHFGDGTRLSIL.

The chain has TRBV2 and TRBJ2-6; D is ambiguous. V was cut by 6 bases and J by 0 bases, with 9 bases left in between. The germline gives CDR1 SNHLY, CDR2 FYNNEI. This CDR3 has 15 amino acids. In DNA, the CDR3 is TGTGCCAGCAGAAAGGCCCTCTCTGGGGCCAACGTCCTGACTTTC. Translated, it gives CASRKALSGANVLTF.